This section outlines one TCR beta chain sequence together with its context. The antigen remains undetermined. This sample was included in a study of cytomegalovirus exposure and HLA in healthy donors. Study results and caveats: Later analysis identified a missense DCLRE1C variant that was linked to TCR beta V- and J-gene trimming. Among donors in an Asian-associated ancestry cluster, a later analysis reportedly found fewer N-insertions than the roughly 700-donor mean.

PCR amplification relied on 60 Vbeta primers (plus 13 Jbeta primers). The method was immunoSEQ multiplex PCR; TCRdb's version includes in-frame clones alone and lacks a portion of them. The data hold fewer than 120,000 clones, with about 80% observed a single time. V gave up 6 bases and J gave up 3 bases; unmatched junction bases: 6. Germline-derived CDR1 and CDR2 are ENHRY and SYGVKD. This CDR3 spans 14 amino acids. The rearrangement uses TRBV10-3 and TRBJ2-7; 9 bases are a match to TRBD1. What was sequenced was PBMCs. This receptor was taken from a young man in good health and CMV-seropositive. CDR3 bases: TGTGCCATCAGGGGACAGGGAGCCCTCTACGAGCAGTACTTC. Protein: CAIRGQGALYEQYF.